The 9 T cell receptor beta chains reported below all come from one sample, sequenced in a study of blood T cells in healthy people across ages. The use of a sample-barcoded 5' primer and a J-beta primer mix characterized a second PCR of about 6 to 12 cycles. Via MiXCR, TCRdb re-called the 5' RACE reads, giving one row per CDR3 protein. The data hold roughly 2 million distinct CDR3 sequences, with around 48% observed a single time. Sequencing input: blood. Source of these receptors: a middle-aged woman in good health.

This chain connects TRBV5-1 to TRBJ2-3; TRBD2 aligns across 7 bases. Losses at the gene ends were 6 bases for V and 5 bases for J; bases not matched to a gene: 15. The CDR3 spans 16 residues. CDR1 is SGHRS, CDR2 YFSETQ, per germline. The CDR3 DNA follows: TGCGCCAGCATCCCGACGGACGCGGGAGACAAAGATACGCAGTATTTT. This encodes CASIPTDAGDKDTQYF.

This clonotype occurred a few times. This chain joins TRBV12-3 or TRBV12-4 and TRBJ2-1; TRBD2 matches at 7 bases. This CDR3 has 14 amino acids. The junction had 7 bases not matched to a gene; V was cut back by 6 bases and J by 5 bases. The CDR3, as DNA: TGTGCCAGCAGCCTAACTACTAGCGACAATGAGCAGTTCTTC. This gives the protein CASSLTTSDNEQFF.

This clonotype was counted a few times. The V call is TRBV20-1, the J call TRBJ2-7, with D perhaps matching TRBD2 (6 bases). V was clipped by 8 bases and J by 3 bases, with 11 bases between them. The germline V gene encodes CDR1 DFQATT and CDR2 SNEGSKA (reference sequence). The CDR3 contains 11 residues. The CDR3 reads CSNGGGYEQYF. The CDR3 coding sequence is TGCAGTAACGGGGGTGGCTACGAGCAGTACTTC.

This clonotype has only a few counts. The rearrangement links TRBV7-7 to TRBJ2-3; no clear D gene. Germline CDR1 and CDR2: SSHAT and FNYEAQ (reference sequence). This CDR3 is built from 11 residues. The DNA of the CDR3 is TGTGCTAACCACTTCACAGATACGCAGTATTTT. It specifies CANHFTDTQYF.

This clonotype has just a few counts. This chain connects TRBV20-1 to TRBJ2-1; the match to TRBD2 covers 10 bases. The CDR3 runs 15 residues. The junction had 11 bases not matched to a gene; V was cut back by 3 bases and J by 9 bases. The germline V gene encodes CDR1 DFQATT and CDR2 SNEGSKA (reference sequence). CDR3 in amino acids: CSARSERGGLSEQFF. The DNA for the CDR3 is TGCAGTGCTAGGTCTGAGCGGGGGGGCCTCTCTGAGCAGTTCTTC.

This clonotype has just a few counts. This rearrangement joins TRBV6-2 or TRBV6-3 to TRBJ2-7; TRBD2 matches 7 bases. V was clipped by 0 bases and J by 6 bases; unmatched bases: 2. The CDR3 length is 13 residues. Per germline, CDR1 MNHEY and CDR2 SVGEGT. CDR3 protein: CASSYSKRGEQYF. The CDR3 DNA follows: TGTGCCAGCAGTTACTCGAAGCGGGGCGAGCAGTACTTC.

The chain links TRBV29-1 to TRBJ2-4, with D unresolved. The better agreement between TRBJ2-7 and the DNA end casts doubt on the J call. Looked up from germline, CDR1 is SQVTM and CDR2 is ANQGSEA. The CDR3 has 12 amino acids. Written as DNA, the CDR3 is TGCAGCATACTTCTAGGAACCTACGAGCAGTACTTC. Its translation: CSILLGTYEQYF.

This clonotype has a handful of counts. The chain has TRBV6-5 and TRBJ2-3, with 10 positions matching TRBD1. There are 16 residues in the CDR3. The J segment lost 3 bases and the V segment lost 7 bases, leaving 10 bases of the junction unmatched. Looked up from germline, CDR1 is MNHEY and CDR2 is SVGAGI. CDR3 nucleotide sequence: TGTGCCAGCACCCAAAAGGGACAGGGGAGAACAGATACGCAGTATTTT. It codes for CASTQKGQGRTDTQYF.

In regard to this clonotype: One end of the junction fails to match germline, which may point to a read error. This chain uses TRBV3-1 with TRBJ2-1; 9 bases fit TRBD2. Germline CDR1 LGHDT, CDR2 YNNKEL (reference sequence). The CDR3 loop spans 15 amino acids. The CDR3 spells CASSQERGAYNEQFF. In DNA, the CDR3 is TGCGCCAGCAGCCAAGAGCGGGGGGCCTACAATGAGCAGTTCTTC.